This TCR beta chain came from a study of cytomegalovirus exposure and HLA in healthy donors. Study-wide points: Listed as cytomegalovirus-associated were 164 TCR beta chains. According to an earlier analysis, most TCR beta V segments yielded productive rearrangements about 87% or about 30% of the time. When a later analysis was performed, an Asian-associated ancestry cluster reportedly had fewer N-insertions than the approximately 690-donor mean.

Among the donors, all were healthy bone marrow donors. As concerns this clone: Its antigen is undetermined.

The CDR3 length is 14 residues. The germline CDR1 and CDR2 sequences are MDHEN and SYDVKM. The V and J ends lost 6 bases and 0 bases respectively, with 12 bases between them. PCR used 60 Vbeta primers and 13 Jbeta primers. The method was immunoSEQ multiplex PCR; TCRdb's version includes in-frame clones alone and lacks a portion of them. The repertoire includes 150,000 to 200,000 clones, 80% of them detected once, and around 5.7% sits in the top ten. Material for sequencing was PBMCs. The chain joins TRBV28 to TRBJ2-7; D uncertain. This clonotype originated in a man aged 35-49 years in good health and CMV-seronegative. The CDR3 loop reads CASSRQLLSYEQYF. The CDR3 DNA reads TGTGCCAGCAGCAGGCAATTGCTCTCCTACGAGCAGTACTTC.